Each of the 22 T cell receptor beta chains below was sequenced from the same sample in a study of shared clonotypes between healthy human individuals. The naive CD8 fraction comprised CD45RO-negative cells positively selected for CCR7 and excluded terminally differentiated effector memory CD45RA+ cells. Data came from immunoSEQ multiplex PCR; TCRdb stores just in-frame clones and leaves some out. The profile shows 2 million to 2.5 million clones, approximately 94% of them singletons. The sequencing sample was made of naive CD8+ T cells from PBMCs. Every receptor here comes from a man younger than 35 in good health. Some clones in this sample may be carry-over from other donors' samples.

The chain is built from TRBV19 and TRBJ2-2, with 8 bases that match TRBD1. Germline-derived CDR1 and CDR2 are LNHDA and SQIVND (reference sequence). V lost 0 bases to trimming and J lost 0 bases; unmatched junction nucleotides: 9. CDR3 length: 19 residues. Here the CDR3 DNA reads TGTGCCAGTAGTATAGATCGGGACAGGCCGACTCCGAACACCGGGGAGCTGTTTTTT. This encodes CASSIDRDRPTPNTGELFF.

The chain is built from TRBV18 and TRBJ2-6; a possible D gene is TRBD1 (5 bases). V lost 1 base, J lost 0 bases, and 16 bases lay in between. Germline V gene lookup returns CDR1 KGHSH and CDR2 LQKENI. This CDR3 comprises 19 residues. As DNA, the CDR3 is TGTGCCAGCTCACCACTTTATAGACAGAGCATCTCTGGGGCCAACGTCCTGACTTTC. This gives the protein CASSPLYRQSISGANVLTF.

A remark on this clone: The same CDR3 can be traced to other DNA sequences in this sample. This sequence joins TRBV9 and TRBJ2-5; TRBD1 matches 7 bases. The germline gives CDR1 SGDLS, CDR2 YYNGEE. V dropped 0 bases and J dropped 4; count of bases not matched to a gene: 6. The length of the CDR3 is 15 residues. CDR3 region: CASSVAGGVGETQYF. The CDR3 DNA reads TGTGCCAGCAGCGTAGCAGGGGGAGTGGGAGAGACCCAGTACTTC.

The CDR3 DNA is TGTGCCAGCAGGACCTATGGCTACACCTTC. As protein: CASRTYGYTF. The rearrangement uses TRBV11-3 and TRBJ1-2; D remains unclear. The germline V gene encodes CDR1 SGHNT and CDR2 YENEEA. Trimming took off 6 bases at V and 4 bases at J, with 3 bases between the two ends. The CDR3 is 10 amino acids. Looking up the rest from reference TRBV11-3 and TRBJ1-2 gives the full variable domain: EAGVVQSPRYKIIEKKQPVAFWCNPISGHNTLYWYLQNLGQGPELLIRYENEEAVDDSQLPKDRFSAERLKGVDSTLKIQPAELGDSAVYLCASRTYGYTFGSGTRLTVV.

The rearrangement uses TRBV13 and TRBJ2-2; weak D call: TRBD1 (5 bases). Trimming shortened V by 8 bases and J by 12 bases, and 19 bases separated the two germline ends. The germline V gene has CDR1 PRHDT and CDR2 FYEKMQ (reference sequence). The CDR3 contains 13 residues. CDR3 residues: CASGQGPKEKLFF. The CDR3 region has the DNA TGTGCCAGCGGGCAGGGCCCTAAGGAGAAGCTGTTTTTT.

V usage is TRBV5-8 and J usage is TRBJ2-7; D may be TRBD1 or TRBD2 (5 bases each). Trimming removed 2 bases at V and 7 bases at J, with 16 bases between. Germline V gives CDR1 SGHTS, CDR2 YDEGEE. The CDR3 is 14 residues long. In DNA, the CDR3 is TGTGCCAGCAGCTTCCTGGGGGTCCGGAGTGAGCAGTACTTC. Its protein is CASSFLGVRSEQYF.

The chain has TRBV7-9 and TRBJ1-5; 8 positions agree with TRBD1. V gave up 8 bases and J gave up 1 base; unmatched junction bases: 4. This CDR3 has 14 amino acids. In germline, CDR1 is SEHNR, CDR2 FQNEAQ (reference sequence). CDR3 bases: TGTGCCAGCGGAACAGGGGGAAGCAATCAGCCCCAGCATTTT. It encodes CASGTGGSNQPQHF.

The chain couples TRBV7-6 to TRBJ2-2; D is undetermined. Germline CDR1 SGHVS, CDR2 FNYEAQ. V was cut by 1 base and J by 6 bases, with 9 bases left in between. The CDR3 has 14 residues. The CDR3 region is CASSLEGPPGELFF. The CDR3 DNA sequence: TGTGCCAGCAGCTTAGAGGGCCCGCCCGGGGAGCTGTTTTTT.

This clone has only a few counts. V is TRBV28 and J is TRBJ1-5, with 8 bases identical to TRBD1. V lost 8 bases, J lost 4 bases, and 19 bases stayed unmatched. Germline CDR1 reads MDHEN; CDR2 reads SYDVKM. The CDR3 loop spans 18 amino acids. The CDR3 loop is CASGGYLSGTGDNQPQHF. The CDR3 DNA is TGTGCCAGCGGCGGGTACCTTAGTGGGACAGGAGATAATCAGCCCCAGCATTTT.

The chain is built from TRBV5-4 and TRBJ1-4, with 7 bases that match TRBD1. Trimming at V came to 4 bases and at J to 5 bases, leaving 5 bases not matched to a gene. Germline CDR1 SGHNT, CDR2 YYREEE (reference sequence). The CDR3 has 14 residues. The CDR3 region has the DNA TGTGCCAGCAGCAAAGGGGGCTTAAATGAAAAACTGTTTTTT. Its translation: CASSKGGLNEKLFF. The variable domain in full, completed from reference TRBV5-4 and TRBJ1-4, reads ETGVTQSPTHLIKTRGQQVTLRCSSQSGHNTVSWYQQALGQGPQFIFQYYREEENGRGNFPPRFSGLQFPNYSSELNVNALELDDSALYLCASSKGGLNEKLFFGSGTQLSVL.

The chain uses TRBV7-2 and TRBJ2-1; 9 positions match TRBD2. Germline V gene lookup returns CDR1 SGHTA and CDR2 FQGNSA. The CDR3 is 15 amino acids. With 0 bases clipped from V and 5 bases from J, the junction kept 2 bases outside the gene matches. The CDR3 region has the DNA TGTGCCAGCAGCTTAGCGCGACTAGCGGACAATGAGCAGTTCTTC. Its protein is CASSLARLADNEQFF.

The chain has TRBV10-3 and TRBJ2-3; 11 bases line up with TRBD1. CDR1 and CDR2 from the germline V gene are ENHRY and SYGVKD. This CDR3 is built from 15 residues. V lost 6 bases and J lost 2; bases outside the gene matches: 4. Here the CDR3 reads CAIRGQGVITDTQYF. The CDR3 nucleotides are TGTGCCATCAGGGGACAGGGGGTTATCACAGATACGCAGTATTTT.

The CDR3 region has the DNA TGCAGCGTTGTTAGGGATGAGCAGTTCTTC. Translating it yields CSVVRDEQFF. The chain is built from TRBV29-1 and TRBJ2-1; D ambiguous. Trimming took off 4 bases at V and 8 bases at J, with 6 bases between the two ends. CDR1 SQVTM and CDR2 ANQGSEA come from the germline V gene. This CDR3 spans 10 amino acids.

The rearrangement uses TRBV19 and TRBJ2-5; 7 positions agree with TRBD2. Per germline, CDR1 LNHDA and CDR2 SQIVND (reference sequence). CDR3 size: 17 residues. With V trimmed by 1 base and J by 0 bases, 8 bases remained unmatched. The DNA for the CDR3 is TGTGCCAGTAGTATAGGGAGGCGGGAGAGGGACCAAGAGACCCAGTACTTC. Translation: CASSIGRRERDQETQYF.

J is TRBJ2-5 and V is TRBV5-1; the match to TRBD1 covers 12 bases. V was pared by 5 bases and J by 2 bases, with 13 bases of the junction left unmatched. Germline assignment: CDR1 SGHRS and CDR2 YFSETQ. The CDR3 sequence is 18 residues long. CDR3 coding DNA: TGCGCCAGCAGTACCGGGACAGGGGGCTCCACCATTCAAGAGACCCAGTACTTC. This gives the protein CASSTGTGGSTIQETQYF.

CDR3 loop: CASSQDLSGNLGEQYF. The CDR3 region has the DNA TGCGCCAGCAGCCAAGATCTATCGGGAAACCTTGGGGAGCAGTACTTC. This chain links TRBV4-3 with TRBJ2-7, with D tentatively TRBD2 (5 bases). The CDR3 spans 16 residues. Per germline, CDR1 LGHNA and CDR2 YSLEER. Trimming took 0 bases from V and 7 from J, leaving 19 bases between them.

The chain is built from TRBV21-1 and TRBJ2-1. TRBV21-1 is described as a pseudogene. The CDR3 runs 10 residues. CDR3 in amino acids: CASRGNEQFF. CDR3 sequence (DNA): TGTGCCAGCAGGGGCAATGAGCAGTTCTTC.

The rearrangement links TRBV9 to TRBJ2-6; TRBD1 is a possible D gene (6 bases). V was shortened by 7 bases and J by 0 bases, with 17 bases between the two germline ends. The CDR3 has 17 amino acids. Germline V gene data show CDR1 as SGDLS and CDR2 as YYNGEE. The CDR3 sequence is CASSPGTFFSGANVLTF. DNA for the CDR3: TGTGCCAGCTCCCCCGGGACATTCTTCTCTGGGGCCAACGTCCTGACTTTC.

This clone was counted a few times. The DNA of the CDR3 is TGTGCCAGCAGCCCCAGCCGGGTCCCGGAGGGCTATGGCTACACCTTC. It translates to CASSPSRVPEGYGYTF. This chain joins TRBV5-5 and TRBJ1-2; D is unresolved. V was clipped by 4 bases and J by 4 bases, with 20 bases between them. Germline V gene lookup returns CDR1 SGHKS and CDR2 YYEKEE (reference sequence). CDR3 length: 16 residues. Full variable domain (remainder filled in from reference TRBV5-5 and TRBJ1-2): DAGVTQSPTHLIKTRGQQVTLRCSPISGHKSVSWYQQVLGQGPQFIFQYYEKEERGRGNFPDRFSARQFPNYSSELNVNALLLGDSALYLCASSPSRVPEGYGYTFGSGTRLTVV.

A note on this clone: Other DNA variants within this sample encode the same CDR3. The chain links TRBV6-5 to TRBJ1-2; D remains ambiguous. The CDR3 consists of 13 residues. Germline V gene sequence: CDR1 MNHEY, CDR2 SVGAGI. The V end lost 0 bases, the J end lost 8 bases, and 10 bases lay between the germline ends. CDR3 in amino acids: CASSYSTWSGYTF. CDR3 nucleotides: TGTGCCAGCAGTTACTCGACTTGGTCCGGCTACACCTTC.

The chain joins TRBV6-5 to TRBJ2-7, with a possible D match to TRBD2 (5 bases). The CDR3 contains 14 residues. The germline gives CDR1 MNHEY, CDR2 SVGAGI. Here the CDR3 DNA reads TGTGCGAGCGGCCCCCCCGGAAACTCCTACGAGCAGTACTTC. Translated, it gives CASGPPGNSYEQYF.

V usage is TRBV7-8 and J usage is TRBJ1-2, with D perhaps matching TRBD1 (5 bases). Germline V lookup: CDR1 SGHVS, CDR2 FQNEAQ. V was shortened by 5 bases and J by 5 bases, with 12 bases between the two germline ends. This CDR3 comprises 13 residues. The CDR3 DNA reads TGTGCCAGCAGCGCCGACAGAAAGTATGGCTACACCTTC. Translating it yields CASSADRKYGYTF.